This T cell receptor (beta chain) is drawn from a study of cytomegalovirus exposure and HLA in healthy donors. Study-wide results and caveats: In a later analysis, DRB1 alleles had the most associated TCRs; HLA-C alleles the fewest. In a later analysis, productive TCRs from donors in an Asian-associated ancestry cluster reportedly carried fewer N-insertions than the cohort mean.

Whereas donors were nominally healthy upon sampling, unrecorded immune exposures were probable. On this clone itself: As yet, its antigen is unknown.

The primer mix had 60 Vbeta and 13 Jbeta primers. In the original processing: Unique TCR beta chains totaled some 78 million in a later count, with approximately 11 million of them shared. Clones were sequenced by immunoSEQ multiplex PCR, and TCRdb holds only the in-frame ones, with some missing. V, J and clone size are those of that table, while D and trimming were read from the DNA. Of some 170,000 clones listed, 65% to 85% are singletons. The CDR3 totals 14 residues. The junction had 5 bases not matched to a gene; V was cut back by 2 bases and J by 7 bases. Germline-derived CDR1 and CDR2 are MNHEY and SVGAGI.

The sequence derives from a female donor in good health and CMV-seronegative. V and J are TRBV6-5 and TRBJ1-1; 9 positions match TRBD1. Material: PBMCs. CDR3 in amino acids: CASSYRTGALEAFF. CDR3 coding DNA: TGTGCCAGCAGTTACAGGACAGGGGCGCTTGAAGCTTTCTTT.